A single sample gave rise to the 31 T cell receptor beta chains below, sequenced in a study of neurological immune-mediated disorders. TCRdb reanalysed the 5' RACE reads using MiXCR and keeps one entry per CDR3 protein. The table includes some 78,000 distinct CDR3 sequences, just over 5% detected once. Source material: PBMCs. The source is a woman in her twenties or thirties with multiple sclerosis.

The sample holds many counts of this clonotype. The chain recombines TRBV7-9 with TRBJ2-1, with no clear D. The V gene lost 3 bases and the J gene lost 7 bases, with 10 bases spanning the gap. CDR1 is SEHNR, CDR2 FQNEAQ, per germline (reference sequence). This CDR3 is built from 13 residues. Here the CDR3 DNA reads TGTGCCAGCAGCTTTGACACAGATAATGAGCAGTTCTTC. Translated: CASSFDTDNEQFF.

This clonotype was observed many times. V and J are TRBV5-1 and TRBJ2-5, with D possibly TRBD2 on 6 matching bases. There are 19 residues in the CDR3. Germline V lookup: CDR1 SGHRS, CDR2 YFSETQ. V lost 0 bases, J lost 1 base, and 22 bases lay in between. The CDR3 sequence is CASSLGRAGNAFFQETQYF. The DNA of the CDR3 is TGCGCCAGCAGCTTGGGGAGGGCAGGGAACGCATTTTTCCAAGAGACCCAGTACTTC.

This clonotype showed up many times. This chain uses TRBV20-1 with TRBJ1-1; 11 bases line up with TRBD1. The V gene's germline CDR1 is DFQATT and CDR2 SNEGSKA (reference sequence). V lost 5 bases and J lost 2; bases outside the gene matches: 1. The CDR3 covers 13 residues. The DNA of the CDR3 is TGCAGTGCTGGACAGGGGGCCAACACTGAAGCTTTCTTT. It translates to CSAGQGANTEAFF.

This clonotype was seen many times. The chain joins TRBV5-1 to TRBJ2-1; 7 bases map to TRBD2. CDR1 is SGHRS, CDR2 YFSETQ, per germline. CDR3 length: 16 residues. After removal of 1 base from V and 2 bases from J, the junction contained 6 bases not matched to a gene. This CDR3 reads CASSLIGGGPYNEQFF. The CDR3 DNA sequence: TGCGCCAGCAGCTTGATCGGCGGGGGACCCTACAATGAGCAGTTCTTC.

This clonotype has a count of ten or more. This sequence joins TRBV20-1 and TRBJ1-5, with D tentatively TRBD1 (6 bases). Germline loops: CDR1 DFQATT, CDR2 SNEGSKA (reference sequence). The ends were cut back, 5 bases at V and 7 bases at J, with 12 bases in the middle. The CDR3 extends over 12 amino acids. In DNA form, the CDR3 reads TGCAGTGCTCGGAGGGGGGAGCAGCCCCAGCATTTT. Translation gives CSARRGEQPQHF.

In its sample, this clonotype was seen many times. This chain connects TRBV20-1 to TRBJ2-7; D is ambiguous. This CDR3 contains 15 residues. Looked up from germline, CDR1 is DFQATT and CDR2 is SNEGSKA (reference sequence). With 4 bases removed from V and 6 bases from J, the gap between germline ends came to 22 bases. CDR3 bases: TGCAGTGCTATCAAACCCTTCGGCGCCCAAGGCGAGCAGTACTTC. It translates to CSAIKPFGAQGEQYF.

V usage is TRBV3-1 and J usage is TRBJ2-3; TRBD2 might be the D (5 bases). The CDR3 is 14 amino acids. The germline gives CDR1 LGHDT, CDR2 YNNKEL (reference sequence). Trimming removed 2 bases at V and 6 bases at J, with 12 bases between. The CDR3 loop is CASSQRRRGDTQYF. The CDR3 DNA sequence: TGTGCCAGCAGCCAAAGACGGCGAGGGGATACGCAGTATTTT.

This clonotype came up many times. The V gene is TRBV20-1, the J gene TRBJ2-1; 7 bases agree with TRBD2. The V segment lost 5 bases and the J segment 7 bases; nucleotides outside the gene matches: 8. CDR1 is DFQATT, CDR2 SNEGSKA, per germline (reference sequence). CDR3 length equals 13 residues. The CDR3 loop is CSAPRGETNEQFF. In nucleotides, the CDR3 is TGCAGTGCTCCCCGGGGGGAGACGAATGAGCAGTTCTTC.

This clonotype was observed many times. In DNA form, the CDR3 reads TGTGCCAGCAGCCAAGGGACCCACAGCGGTAGTGGCTACACCTTC. Translation: CASSQGTHSGSGYTF. V usage is TRBV14 and J usage is TRBJ1-2, with D unresolved. Trimming left V 1 base short and J 7 bases short, with 16 bases between. Germline CDR1 SGHDN, CDR2 FVKESK. CDR3 length: 15 amino acids.

At least ten counts were recorded for this clonotype. The chain recombines TRBV20-1 with TRBJ1-5, with D tentatively TRBD1 (6 bases). Germline CDR1 and CDR2: DFQATT and SNEGSKA (reference sequence). The CDR3 runs 15 residues. V shed 1 base and J shed 2 bases, with 12 bases lying between them. Here the CDR3 DNA reads TGCAGTGCTAGAGCGGGGGCGTTCGGCAATCAGCCCCAGCATTTT. Amino acid sequence: CSARAGAFGNQPQHF.

In this sample, this clonotype turned up many times. V and J are TRBV5-1 and TRBJ1-4, with TRBD1 identical over 9 bases. Germline lookup yields CDR1 SGHRS and CDR2 YFSETQ. The CDR3 has 15 amino acids. After removal of 3 bases from V and 5 bases from J, the junction contained 5 bases not matched to a gene. CDR3 nucleotide sequence: TGCGCCAGCAGCTGGACAGGGGAGCCAAATGAAAAACTGTTTTTT. It translates to CASSWTGEPNEKLFF.

This clonotype was detected only a few times. This chain uses TRBV20-1 with TRBJ2-7; unclear D gene. Germline CDR1 is DFQATT and CDR2 is SNEGSKA (reference sequence). This CDR3 is 13 amino acids long. Trimming took off 7 bases at V and 4 bases at J, with 17 bases between the two ends. The CDR3 is CSDKGTRTYEQYF. CDR3 DNA: TGCAGTGACAAGGGAACAAGAACATACGAGCAGTACTTC.

This clonotype has a count of ten or more. This chain connects TRBV5-1 to TRBJ2-6; D is ambiguous. This CDR3 is built from 18 residues. Trimming cost V 0 bases and J 2 bases, with 15 bases left between them. Germline lookup yields CDR1 SGHRS and CDR2 YFSETQ. The CDR3 DNA is TGCGCCAGCAGCTTGGATGGGCCACCCGGGCCTGGGGCCAACGTCCTGACTTTC. Encoded protein: CASSLDGPPGPGANVLTF.

There are many counts of this clonotype. The chain carries TRBV3-1 and TRBJ2-5; D unclear. This CDR3 has 16 residues. Germline V CDR1 and CDR2: LGHDT, YNNKEL (reference sequence). The V and J ends lost 1 base and 4 bases respectively, with 16 bases between them. The CDR3 region has the DNA TGTGCCAGCAGCCAAGGGCCTCCTTGGGCGAGAGAGACCCAGTACTTC. Translation gives CASSQGPPWARETQYF.

The sample holds many counts of this clonotype. This chain joins TRBV7-9 and TRBJ1-1; D gene unclear. The CDR3 totals 14 residues. Germline V lookup: CDR1 SEHNR, CDR2 FQNEAQ (reference sequence). V lost 5 bases to trimming and J lost 9 bases, with 19 bases between them. The CDR3 spells CASSPSSGLYKAFF. The CDR3 nucleotides read TGTGCCAGCAGCCCCAGCTCAGGACTTTATAAAGCTTTCTTT.

This clonotype was observed at least ten times. This chain uses TRBV12-3 or TRBV12-4 with TRBJ2-3; 7 bases agree with TRBD2. CDR3 length: 16 residues. Unmatched junction bases numbered 12, after V lost 5 bases and J lost 4 bases. Written as DNA, the CDR3 is TGTGCCAGCAGTCGGATGGGAAGCGGGGAAGCAGATACGCAGTATTTT. This encodes CASSRMGSGEADTQYF.

This clonotype has a count of ten or more. CDR3 coding DNA: TGTGCCAGCAGTGAAGCGGTATATGGCTACACCTTC. Amino acids: CASSEAVYGYTF. The chain recombines TRBV2 with TRBJ1-2; D remains unclear. Trimming removed 0 bases from V and 5 bases from J, with 4 bases in between. Per the germline V gene, CDR1 is SNHLY and CDR2 is FYNNEI. The CDR3 totals 12 residues.

This rearrangement joins TRBV5-1 to TRBJ2-5; 9 nucleotides align to TRBD1. CDR3 length: 14 residues. The V gene's germline CDR1 is SGHRS and CDR2 YFSETQ. With 6 bases clipped from V and 3 bases from J, the junction kept 6 bases outside the gene matches. Written as DNA, the CDR3 is TGCGCCAGCACACGGGGACAGGGAGAAGAGACCCAGTACTTC. Residues: CASTRGQGEETQYF.

This clonotype showed up many times. This chain connects TRBV20-1 to TRBJ1-1, with TRBD1 as a possible D gene (5 bases). Germline assignment: CDR1 DFQATT and CDR2 SNEGSKA (reference sequence). This CDR3 region has 13 residues. Trimming shortened V by 2 bases and J by 4 bases, and 11 bases separated the two germline ends. CDR3 amino acids: CSARSNGGTEAFF. The CDR3 bases are TGCAGTGCTAGATCCAATGGGGGCACTGAAGCTTTCTTT.

This clonotype has ten or more counts. The chain links TRBV5-1 to TRBJ2-2; tentatively, D is TRBD2 (6 bases). Trimming pared 4 bases from V and 0 bases from J, leaving 10 bases between. Germline CDR1 reads SGHRS; CDR2 reads YFSETQ. The CDR3 contains 15 residues. The CDR3 loop is CASSVGLTNTGELFF. The DNA of the CDR3 is TGCGCCAGCAGCGTGGGACTTACGAACACCGGGGAGCTGTTTTTT.

This clonotype has a count of ten or more. The chain is built from TRBV5-1 and TRBJ2-5; D uncertain. CDR3 length: 12 amino acids. CDR1 is SGHRS, CDR2 YFSETQ, per germline. The ends were cut back, 0 bases at V and 5 bases at J, with 5 bases in the middle. DNA for the CDR3: TGCGCCAGCAGCTTGGTTTCGGAGACCCAGTACTTC. This encodes CASSLVSETQYF.

This clonotype was observed many times. J is TRBJ1-1 and V is TRBV5-1; D uncertain. The length of the CDR3 is 13 residues. Germline CDR1 SGHRS, CDR2 YFSETQ. V dropped 2 bases and J dropped 4 bases, with 9 bases sitting between them. CDR3 nucleotides: TGCGCCAGCAGCTTCCAAGGGCGCACTGAAGCTTTCTTT. Encoded protein: CASSFQGRTEAFF.

This clonotype was seen a few times. The V and J genes are TRBV20-1 and TRBJ2-1; D ambiguous. The V gene lost 2 bases and the J gene lost 1 base, with 9 bases spanning the gap. The CDR3 is made up of 14 amino acids. Germline CDR1 and CDR2: DFQATT and SNEGSKA (reference sequence). This CDR3 is CSARFGRSYNEQFF. For the CDR3, the DNA is TGCAGTGCTAGATTCGGGCGGTCCTACAATGAGCAGTTCTTC.

This clonotype has at least ten counts. V is TRBV20-1 and J is TRBJ2-1; D is possibly TRBD2 (5 bases). The V end lost 5 bases, the J end lost 4 bases, and 15 bases lay between the germline ends. The germline gives CDR1 DFQATT, CDR2 SNEGSKA (reference sequence). This CDR3 comprises 14 residues. The CDR3 bases are TGCAGTGCTCTTACTAGGCTGTCTTACAATGAGCAGTTCTTC. Translation gives CSALTRLSYNEQFF.

This clonotype has a count of ten or more. CDR3 residues: CSASGFEPYEQYF. Written as DNA, the CDR3 is TGCAGTGCTAGCGGGTTCGAGCCCTACGAGCAGTACTTC. V gene TRBV20-1 combines with J gene TRBJ2-7; D is uncertain. The V end lost 3 bases, the J end lost 2 bases, and 11 bases lay between the germline ends. Germline loops: CDR1 DFQATT, CDR2 SNEGSKA (reference sequence). The length of the CDR3 is 13 residues.

The V and J genes are TRBV7-6 and TRBJ2-3; D not resolved. Germline V CDR1 and CDR2: SGHVS, FNYEAQ. There are 16 residues in the CDR3. The V end lost 5 bases, the J end lost 0 bases, and 15 bases lay between the germline ends. The chain's CDR3 is CASSGVFGSSTDTQYF. CDR3 coding DNA: TGTGCCAGCAGCGGGGTTTTCGGCAGTAGCACAGATACGCAGTATTTT.

This clonotype was picked up many times. The chain joins TRBV20-1 to TRBJ2-3, with a possible D match to TRBD1 (5 bases). Per germline, CDR1 DFQATT and CDR2 SNEGSKA (reference sequence). V was clipped by 3 bases and J by 0 bases, with 13 bases between them. CDR3 length equals 15 residues. The DNA of the CDR3 is TGCAGTGCTAGCTTTAGACAGACTAGCACAGATACGCAGTATTTT. Its protein is CSASFRQTSTDTQYF.

This clonotype was seen ten or more times. V is TRBV20-1 and J is TRBJ2-7; D is perhaps TRBD1 (6 bases). CDR3 size: 13 residues. V dropped 4 bases and J dropped 2 bases, with 12 bases sitting between them. Germline CDR1 DFQATT, CDR2 SNEGSKA (reference sequence). Here the CDR3 reads CSATEQGTYEQYV. CDR3 bases: TGCAGTGCTACCGAACAGGGCACCTACGAGCAGTACGTC.

This clonotype has more than one count but fewer than ten. The chain carries TRBV30 and TRBJ2-2; a weak D match, TRBD1 (5 bases). Trimming cost V 0 bases and J 9 bases, with 11 bases left between them. The CDR3 contains 13 residues. The V gene's germline CDR1 is GTSNPN and CDR2 SVGIG (reference sequence). The CDR3, as DNA: TGTGCCTGGAGTGTACAAGGGGATCGGGAGCTGTTTTTT. Its translation is CAWSVQGDRELFF.

Ten or more counts support this clonotype. The chain joins TRBV20-1 to TRBJ2-2; no clear D. Germline-derived CDR1 and CDR2 are DFQATT and SNEGSKA (reference sequence). V was shortened by 6 bases and J by 4 bases, with 12 bases between the two germline ends. The CDR3 is 13 amino acids. CDR3 sequence (DNA): TGCAGTGCCAGTAGGGTCAGCACCGGGGAGCTGTTTTTT. It codes for CSASRVSTGELFF.

This clonotype has a count of ten or more. The chain employs TRBV20-1 and TRBJ1-2, with D possibly being TRBD1 (6 bases). The germline gives CDR1 DFQATT, CDR2 SNEGSKA (reference sequence). The ends were cut back, 5 bases at V and 1 base at J, with 14 bases in the middle. The CDR3 sequence is 14 residues long. Here the CDR3 DNA reads TGCAGTGCTTGGGGGGGGGGCATTAACTATGGCTACACCTTC. It translates to CSAWGGGINYGYTF.